The 17 T cell receptor beta chains below were found in one sample sequenced in a study of blood T cell repertoires in COVID-19. Produced via immunoSEQ multiplex PCR; TCRdb's table is partial and in-frame only. This table holds roughly 70,000 clones, roughly 72% found once. The sequencing input was peripheral blood. These receptors were collected from a man aged 55 to 69 with COVID-19, enrolled during active disease.

The chain joins TRBV7-2 to TRBJ1-4; 9 bases fit TRBD1. CDR3 length equals 15 residues. V lost 6 bases, J lost 8 bases, and 10 bases stayed unmatched. CDR1 SGHTA and CDR2 FQGNSA come from the germline V gene. CDR3 protein: CASRPRGQGGEKLFF. CDR3 in DNA: TGTGCCAGCAGGCCTCGGGGACAGGGAGGCGAAAAACTGTTTTTT. Complete variable domain (other parts from reference TRBV7-2 and TRBJ1-4): GAGVSQSPSNKVTEKGKDVELRCDPISGHTALYWYRQSLGQGLEFLIYFQGNSAPDKSGLPSDRFSAERTGGSVSTLTIQRTQQEDSAVYLCASRPRGQGGEKLFFGSGTQLSVL.

The CDR3, as DNA: TGTGCCAGCAGAATTGGGGGGGGTCTTCTTCGGCCCCAGCATTTT. It encodes CASRIGGGLLRPQHF. V usage is TRBV7-2 and J usage is TRBJ1-5, with D perhaps TRBD1 (5 bases). There are 15 residues in the CDR3. Germline CDR1 SGHTA, CDR2 FQGNSA. Trimming removed 6 bases from V and 9 bases from J, with 21 bases in between.

The chain carries TRBV7-2 and TRBJ1-5; 7 nucleotides align to TRBD1. The CDR3 covers 13 residues. Germline CDR1 SGHTA, CDR2 FQGNSA. The J segment lost 6 bases and the V segment lost 8 bases, leaving 7 bases of the junction unmatched. CDR3 DNA: TGTGCCAGCGGTCGACAGGGAGTTCAGCCCCAGCATTTT. Translation: CASGRQGVQPQHF. Combining the CDR3 with reference TRBV7-2 and TRBJ1-5 gives the whole variable domain GAGVSQSPSNKVTEKGKDVELRCDPISGHTALYWYRQSLGQGLEFLIYFQGNSAPDKSGLPSDRFSAERTGGSVSTLTIQRTQQEDSAVYLCASGRQGVQPQHFGDGTRLSIL.

V gene TRBV7-2 combines with J gene TRBJ2-7; 8 bases are shared with TRBD2. Germline trimming cut 2 bases from V and 7 bases from J; bases unmatched to any gene: 10. The CDR3 is 15 residues long. CDR1 is SGHTA, CDR2 FQGNSA, per germline. CDR3 in DNA: TGTGCCAGCAGCTTACTTCCCAGCGGGAGTAGAGAGCAGTACTTC. It codes for CASSLLPSGSREQYF.

This clone was found a few times. The chain recombines TRBV24-1 with TRBJ2-6; D remains ambiguous. The CDR3 covers 15 residues. Germline CDR1 reads KGHDR; CDR2 reads SFDVKD. V dropped 4 bases and J dropped 2 bases, with 8 bases sitting between them. CDR3 DNA sequence: TGTGCCACCAGTGACCACCGGGCTGGGGCCAACGTCCTGACTTTC. Its translation: CATSDHRAGANVLTF.

This sequence joins TRBV2 and TRBJ2-1, with 9 nucleotides matching TRBD2. From germline, CDR1 is SNHLY and CDR2 FYNNEI. V was clipped by 2 bases and J by 4 bases; unmatched bases: 6. CDR3 length: 16 amino acids. The CDR3 reads CASSELSGRRYNEQFF. DNA of the CDR3: TGTGCCAGCAGTGAATTAAGCGGGAGGAGGTACAATGAGCAGTTCTTC.

This sequence joins TRBV6-6 and TRBJ2-2, with D possibly being TRBD1 (6 bases). The CDR3 totals 14 residues. Germline values: CDR1 MNHNY, CDR2 SVGAGI (reference sequence). The ends were cut back, 8 bases at V and 6 bases at J, with 16 bases in the middle. Here the CDR3 reads CASSFDRLAGELFF. The CDR3 DNA is TGTGCCAGCTCCTTTGACAGGCTGGCCGGGGAGCTGTTTTTT.

The V and J genes are TRBV7-3 and TRBJ2-5; 9 nucleotides agree with TRBD1. This CDR3 comprises 14 residues. CDR1 is SGHTA and CDR2 is FQGTGA in the germline V gene. V trimming: 6 bases; J trimming: 2 bases; junction bases outside the gene matches: 4. The CDR3 loop reads CASSRQGGQETQYF. CDR3 DNA sequence: TGTGCCAGCAGTCGACAGGGGGGGCAAGAGACCCAGTACTTC. The complete variable domain, with remaining parts taken from reference TRBV7-3 and TRBJ2-5, reads GAGVSQTPSNKVTEKGKYVELRCDPISGHTALYWYRQSLGQGPEFLIYFQGTGAADDSGLPNDRFFAVRPEGSVSTLKIQRTERGDSAVYLCASSRQGGQETQYFGPGTRLLVL.

The gene calls are TRBV24-1 and TRBJ2-1; TRBD2 aligns across 14 bases. After removal of 4 bases from V and 7 bases from J, the junction contained 11 bases not matched to a gene. The CDR3 has 18 amino acids. Germline V lookup: CDR1 KGHDR, CDR2 SFDVKD. CDR3 region: CATSDPGLAGDWRNEQFF. In nucleotides, the CDR3 is TGTGCCACCAGTGACCCGGGACTAGCGGGGGACTGGAGGAATGAGCAGTTCTTC.

This clone was observed a single time. The rearrangement links TRBV5-5 to TRBJ2-1; D is possibly TRBD2 (7 bases). The ends were cut back, 6 bases at V and 9 bases at J, with 22 bases in the middle. The germline CDR1 and CDR2 sequences are SGHKS and YYEKEE (reference sequence). The CDR3 is 15 amino acids. CDR3 protein: CASTALAGGRGEQFF. For the CDR3, the DNA is TGTGCCAGCACCGCCTTAGCCGGGGGGCGAGGTGAGCAGTTCTTC.

V gene TRBV19 combines with J gene TRBJ2-2, with D unclear. Germline V gene sequence: CDR1 LNHDA, CDR2 SQIVND (reference sequence). The CDR3 has 12 residues. Trimming pared 5 bases from V and 4 bases from J, leaving 5 bases between. This chain's CDR3 is CASSWATGELFF. Here the CDR3 DNA reads TGTGCCAGTAGTTGGGCCACCGGGGAGCTGTTTTTT.

V gene TRBV21-1 combines with J gene TRBJ2-3; the table assigns TRBD1, which was not confirmed against the DNA. TRBV21-1 counts as a pseudogene. This CDR3 is 15 amino acids long. The CDR3 here is CASVRGTESTDTQYF. DNA of the CDR3: TGTGCCAGCGTACGGGGGACAGAGAGCACAGATACGCAGTATTTT.

The rearrangement joins TRBV6-5 to TRBJ2-5; D gene uncertain. V lost 2 bases, J lost 2 bases, and 9 bases lay in between. This CDR3 region has 14 residues. Per germline, CDR1 MNHEY and CDR2 SVGAGI. The CDR3 DNA reads as TGTGCCAGCAGTTACGCGCAAGTTCAAGAGACCCAGTACTTC. Protein: CASSYAQVQETQYF.

This clone was recorded once. This chain uses TRBV7-3 with TRBJ1-2; TRBD1 agrees at 10 bases. With V trimmed by 2 bases and J by 4 bases, 10 bases remained unmatched. This CDR3 region has 17 residues. Germline V CDR1 and CDR2: SGHTA, FQGTGA. The CDR3 loop is CASSLEGDRGKGYGYTF. The CDR3 nucleotides are TGTGCCAGCAGCTTAGAGGGGGACAGGGGAAAGGGCTATGGCTACACCTTC.

The chain is built from TRBV11-2 and TRBJ2-3; the match to TRBD2 covers 11 bases. Germline CDR1 reads SGHAT; CDR2 reads FQNNGV. This CDR3 is 16 amino acids long. The J segment lost 4 bases and the V segment lost 0 bases, leaving 3 bases of the junction unmatched. This CDR3 reads CASSLDRSGGADTQYF. The CDR3 nucleotides read TGTGCCAGCAGCTTAGATCGTAGCGGGGGGGCAGATACGCAGTATTTT. Filled out from reference TRBV11-2 and TRBJ2-3, the complete variable domain reads EAGVAQSPRYKIIEKRQSVAFWCNPISGHATLYWYQQILGQGPKLLIQFQNNGVVDDSQLPKDRFSAERLKGVDSTLKIQPAKLEDSAVYLCASSLDRSGGADTQYFGPGTRLTVL.

This clone showed up just a few times. The CDR3 DNA sequence: TGCGCCAGCAGGGACAGCCCCGACAATGAGCAGTTCTTC. This codes for CASRDSPDNEQFF. The V and J genes are TRBV5-1 and TRBJ2-1; the D gene is possibly TRBD1 (6 bases). The germline V gene has CDR1 SGHRS and CDR2 YFSETQ. V lost 5 bases and J lost 5, with 11 bases in between. The CDR3 totals 13 residues.

This rearrangement joins TRBV9 to TRBJ2-3, with 7 nucleotides matching TRBD2. CDR3 length: 15 residues. The J segment lost 3 bases and the V segment lost 4 bases, leaving 8 bases of the junction unmatched. Germline values: CDR1 SGDLS, CDR2 YYNGEE. For the CDR3, the DNA is TGTGCCAGCAGCTCCGGACTAGAATTAACAGATACGCAGTATTTT. This sequence encodes CASSSGLELTDTQYF. Together with reference TRBV9 and TRBJ2-3, the CDR3 gives the full variable domain: DSGVTQTPKHLITATGQRVTLRCSPRSGDLSVYWYQQSLDQGLQFLIQYYNGEERAKGNILERFSAQQFPDLHSELNLSSLELGDSALYFCASSSGLELTDTQYFGPGTRLTVL.